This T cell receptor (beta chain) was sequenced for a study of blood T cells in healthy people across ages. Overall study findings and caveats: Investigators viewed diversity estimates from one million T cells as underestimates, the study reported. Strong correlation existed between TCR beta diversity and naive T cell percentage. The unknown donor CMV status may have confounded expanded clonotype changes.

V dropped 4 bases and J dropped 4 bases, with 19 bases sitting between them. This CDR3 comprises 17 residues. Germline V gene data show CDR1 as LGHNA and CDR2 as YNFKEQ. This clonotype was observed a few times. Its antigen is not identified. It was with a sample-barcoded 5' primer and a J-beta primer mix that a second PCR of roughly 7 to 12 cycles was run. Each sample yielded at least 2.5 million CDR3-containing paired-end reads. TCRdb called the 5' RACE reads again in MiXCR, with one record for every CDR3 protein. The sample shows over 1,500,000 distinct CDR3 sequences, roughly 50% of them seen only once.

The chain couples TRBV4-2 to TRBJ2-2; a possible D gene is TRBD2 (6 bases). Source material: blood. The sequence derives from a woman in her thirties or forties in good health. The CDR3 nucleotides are TGTGCCAGCAGCCCCCGCTCCTCCGGGACTCGCACCGGGGAGCTGTTTTTT. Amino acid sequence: CASSPRSSGTRTGELFF.